The 27 T cell receptor beta chains given below trace back to one sample, sequenced in a study of blood T cell repertoires in COVID-19. TCRdb keeps only in-frame clones here, not all; method: immunoSEQ multiplex PCR. The sample contains some 96,000 clones, roughly 85% of which appear only once. The sequencing input was peripheral blood. The source of these receptors is a woman in her 70s with acute or convalescent COVID-19.

In its sample, this clone was seen a few times. The genes are TRBV6-4 and TRBJ1-1; weak D call: TRBD1 (6 bases). CDR3 length: 15 residues. With 6 bases removed from V and 1 base from J, the gap between germline ends came to 15 bases. CDR1 and CDR2 (germline): MRHNA, SNTAGT. CDR3 loop: CASSLQGGSNTEAFF. The CDR3 DNA is TGTGCCAGCAGCTTACAGGGAGGGTCGAACACTGAAGCTTTCTTT.

The chain uses TRBV29-1 and TRBJ2-5; possible D gene TRBD2, 5 bases. This CDR3 has 12 amino acids. The V gene lost 2 bases and the J gene lost 5 bases, with 9 bases spanning the gap. CDR1 is SQVTM, CDR2 ANQGSEA, per germline. The DNA for the CDR3 is TGCAGCGTTGAAACGGGGTTCGAGACCCAGTACTTC. This gives the protein CSVETGFETQYF.

The rearrangement links TRBV5-1 to TRBJ2-7, with TRBD1 as a possible D gene (6 bases). The CDR3 runs to 13 residues. Germline CDR1 SGHRS, CDR2 YFSETQ. V lost 5 bases, J lost 4 bases, and 13 bases lay in between. The chain's CDR3 is CASSLRGGYEQYF. The CDR3 nucleotides are TGCGCCAGCAGTCTGCGAGGGGGTTACGAGCAGTACTTC.

The chain couples TRBV25-1 to TRBJ1-4; no firm D call. The CDR3 extends over 13 amino acids. Germline assignment: CDR1 MGHDK and CDR2 SYGVNS. V lost 5 bases, J lost 5 bases, and 9 bases lay in between. CDR3 sequence reads: CASSPGLNEKLFF. As DNA, the CDR3 is TGTGCCAGCAGTCCCGGACTAAATGAAAAACTGTTTTTT.

The chain recombines TRBV5-1 with TRBJ2-3; 12 bases fit TRBD2. Germline CDR1 and CDR2: SGHRS and YFSETQ. The V gene end was trimmed by 3 bases and the J gene end by 10 bases; junction bases not matched to a gene: 12. The CDR3 runs to 16 residues. The CDR3 protein is CASSSLAGGPRAAQYF. In nucleotides, the CDR3 is TGCGCCAGCAGCTCCCTAGCGGGGGGGCCCCGGGCGGCGCAGTATTTT.

A remark on this clone: A read error may produce the germline difference seen at one junction end. The chain carries TRBV5-1 and TRBJ1-4, with a possible D match to TRBD1 (6 bases). CDR1 and CDR2 from the germline V gene are SGHRS and YFSETQ. The CDR3 is made up of 14 amino acids. The CDR3: CASSLDRTNEKLFF. CDR3 DNA: TGCGCCAGCAGTTTGGACAGAACTAATGAAAAACTGTTTTTT. Filled out from reference TRBV5-1 and TRBJ1-4, the complete variable domain reads KAGVTQTPRYLIKTRGQQVTLSCSPISGHRSVSWYQQTPGQGLQFLFEYFSETQRNKGNFPGRFSGRQFSNSRSEMNVSTLELGDSALYLCASSLDRTNEKLFFGSGTQLSVL.

J is TRBJ1-5 and V is TRBV19; D unclear. V was pared by 0 bases and J by 7 bases, with 13 bases between. This CDR3 has 15 amino acids. Germline assignment: CDR1 LNHDA and CDR2 SQIVND (reference sequence). The CDR3 coding sequence is TGTGCCAGTAGTATAGACGCCGCGGGTGGGCAGCCCCAGCATTTT. Its translation: CASSIDAAGGQPQHF.

The J gene is TRBJ2-4, the V gene TRBV6-2 or TRBV6-3; 8 nucleotides agree with TRBD1. This CDR3 region has 21 residues. V lost 2 bases to trimming and J lost 3 bases; unmatched junction nucleotides: 21. CDR1 and CDR2 (germline): MNHEY, SVGEGT. CDR3 DNA: TGTGCCAGCAGTTACCCCGGTGCAGGGACAGGTAACCTGGGGGACAAAAACATTCAGTACTTC. It codes for CASSYPGAGTGNLGDKNIQYF.

The CDR3 sequence is CASSGTGGNEQYF. The CDR3, as DNA: TGTGCCAGCAGCGGGACGGGAGGTAACGAGCAGTACTTC. The chain joins TRBV7-6 to TRBJ2-7, with 7 bases that match TRBD2. The CDR3 loop spans 13 amino acids. The ends lost 5 bases at V and 5 bases at J; junction bases unmatched: 6. Germline CDR1 is SGHVS and CDR2 is FNYEAQ.

This clone was recorded only once. J is TRBJ1-6 and V is TRBV3-1 (or the pseudogene TRBV3-2); 8 nucleotides agree with TRBD1. Losses at the gene ends were 3 bases for V and 0 bases for J; bases not matched to a gene: 7. Germline V gene sequence: CDR1 LGHDT, CDR2 YNNKEL (reference sequence). The CDR3 has 18 amino acids. The CDR3 spells CASSQQGAIGSYNSPLHF. In DNA, the CDR3 is TGTGCCAGCAGCCAGCAGGGGGCTATTGGCTCCTATAATTCACCCCTCCACTTT.

The V gene is TRBV5-1, the J gene TRBJ2-3; possible D gene TRBD2, 5 bases. There are 16 residues in the CDR3. V was cut by 2 bases and J by 6 bases, with 19 bases left in between. Germline V gene lookup returns CDR1 SGHRS and CDR2 YFSETQ. Here the CDR3 DNA reads TGCGCCAGCAGCTTTGGGAGCTCGGGATCCTCGGATACGCAGTATTTT. This sequence encodes CASSFGSSGSSDTQYF.

The J gene is TRBJ2-3, the V gene TRBV7-3; D is unresolved. The CDR3 extends over 18 amino acids. The V end lost 0 bases, the J end lost 4 bases, and 20 bases lay between the germline ends. Germline V gene data show CDR1 as SGHTA and CDR2 as FQGTGA. CDR3 sequence reads: CASSLTSSGVLAADTQYF. The CDR3 region has the DNA TGTGCCAGCAGCTTAACAAGTAGTGGCGTCTTAGCTGCAGATACGCAGTATTTT.

V usage is TRBV7-2 and J usage is TRBJ1-5; D is possibly TRBD1 (6 bases). Germline loops: CDR1 SGHTA, CDR2 FQGNSA. Trimming pared 3 bases from V and 3 bases from J, leaving 9 bases between. The CDR3 is 14 residues long. The CDR3 bases are TGTGCCAGCAGCTTTACAGGGCCCAATCAGCCCCAGCATTTT. Translated: CASSFTGPNQPQHF.

CDR3 loop: CASSLVAGAQDTQYF. The CDR3 DNA sequence: TGTGCCAGCAGCTTAGTGGCAGGGGCCCAAGATACGCAGTATTTT. This chain links TRBV11-3 with TRBJ2-3; TRBD1 might be the D (6 bases). Trimming removed 1 base from V and 5 bases from J, with 13 bases in between. CDR1 and CDR2 from the germline V gene are SGHNT and YENEEA. The CDR3 consists of 15 residues.

This chain uses TRBV5-1 with TRBJ1-4; tentatively, D is TRBD1 (5 bases). Trimming removed 4 bases at V and 2 bases at J, with 9 bases between. Germline loops: CDR1 SGHRS, CDR2 YFSETQ. The CDR3 length is 14 residues. CDR3 residues: CASSRDSTNEKLFF. The CDR3 DNA follows: TGCGCCAGCAGCCGTGACAGTACTAATGAAAAACTGTTTTTT.

The V and J genes are TRBV27 and TRBJ1-5, with D possibly being TRBD1 (5 bases). This CDR3 comprises 14 residues. The V gene lost 5 bases and the J gene lost 3 bases, with 11 bases spanning the gap. Germline V lookup: CDR1 MNHEY, CDR2 SMNVEV (reference sequence). The CDR3 coding sequence is TGTGCCAGCAGTCCCCAGGGCCTCAATCAGCCCCAGCATTTT. This sequence encodes CASSPQGLNQPQHF.

This chain joins TRBV6-5 and TRBJ1-1; D gene uncertain. V was shortened by 0 bases and J by 0 bases, with 8 bases between the two germline ends. CDR3 length equals 15 residues. Germline V CDR1 and CDR2: MNHEY, SVGAGI. In DNA form, the CDR3 reads TGTGCCAGCAGTTACTCGAGTACCCTGAACACTGAAGCTTTCTTT. It codes for CASSYSSTLNTEAFF.

The chain is built from TRBV14 and TRBJ1-1, with no clear D. The CDR3 totals 12 residues. Between the trimmed V and J ends, which lost 4 bases and 12 bases, there was a span of 15 bases. CDR1 is SGHDN, CDR2 FVKESK, per germline. This chain's CDR3 is CASSPPDNLPFF. The CDR3 nucleotides read TGTGCCAGCAGCCCACCTGACAACCTCCCTTTCTTT. Combining the CDR3 with reference TRBV14 and TRBJ1-1 gives the whole variable domain EAGVTQFPSHSVIEKGQTVTLRCDPISGHDNLYWYRRVMGKEIKFLLHFVKESKQDESGMPNNRFLAERTGGTYSTLKVQPAELEDSGVYFCASSPPDNLPFFGQGTRLTVV.

This clone was counted ten times or more. J is TRBJ1-1 and V is TRBV5-5; D not certain. V lost 0 bases, J lost 13 bases, and 19 bases lay in between. The germline V gene has CDR1 SGHKS and CDR2 YYEKEE (reference sequence). The CDR3 contains 14 residues. Here the CDR3 DNA reads TGTGCCAGCAGCTTGGCACCGTCGCAGGTCCAAGGTTTCTTT. Amino acid sequence: CASSLAPSQVQGFF.

The rearrangement joins TRBV5-5 to TRBJ2-1, with D maybe TRBD1 (6 bases). CDR1 and CDR2 (germline): SGHKS, YYEKEE (reference sequence). Trimming removed 0 bases at V and 0 bases at J, with 10 bases between. The CDR3 contains 16 residues. The CDR3 loop reads CASSLELQGSYNEQFF. CDR3 coding DNA: TGTGCCAGCAGCTTGGAGCTACAGGGCTCCTACAATGAGCAGTTCTTC.

The chain is built from TRBV9 and TRBJ2-2, with TRBD2 matching 12 bases. The CDR3 runs to 16 residues. Per the germline V gene, CDR1 is SGDLS and CDR2 is YYNGEE. V lost 3 bases and J lost 7; bases outside the gene matches: 7. The CDR3 nucleotides read TGTGCCAGCAGCGACCTAGCGGGGGGGCAGGACGGGGAGCTGTTTTTT. Translating gives CASSDLAGGQDGELFF.

The rearrangement links TRBV6-5 to TRBJ2-2, with 7 bases lining up with TRBD1. Germline V lookup: CDR1 MNHEY, CDR2 SVGAGI. V shed 5 bases and J 11 bases; nucleotides not matched to a gene: 11. The CDR3 consists of 14 residues. CDR3 in amino acids: CASSRRQGVGELFF. The CDR3 DNA reads TGTGCCAGCAGTAGACGGCAGGGGGTAGGAGAGCTGTTTTTT.

The V gene is TRBV19, the J gene TRBJ1-1, with D maybe TRBD1 (5 bases). Trimming took 4 bases from V and 2 from J, leaving 8 bases between them. The germline CDR1 and CDR2 sequences are LNHDA and SQIVND (reference sequence). This CDR3 is built from 13 residues. CDR3 bases: TGTGCCAGTAGTACACAGGCTAACACTGAAGCTTTCTTT. This translates into CASSTQANTEAFF.

The rearrangement links TRBV3-1 (or the pseudogene TRBV3-2) to TRBJ1-2; the match to TRBD1 covers 7 bases. Germline CDR1 and CDR2: LGHDT and YNNKEL (reference sequence). V lost 4 bases, J lost 4 bases, and 12 bases stayed unmatched. This CDR3 has 16 residues. The CDR3 is CASSPLYRGNPYGYTF. The CDR3 bases are TGTGCCAGCAGCCCATTATACAGGGGTAACCCCTATGGCTACACCTTC.

J is TRBJ1-2 and V is TRBV6-6; 10 nucleotides align to TRBD1. The J segment lost 3 bases and the V segment lost 8 bases, leaving 9 bases of the junction unmatched. Germline V gene sequence: CDR1 MNHNY, CDR2 SVGAGI (reference sequence). The CDR3 covers 15 residues. The CDR3 here is CASQDEGTGDYGYTF. The CDR3 DNA sequence: TGTGCCAGCCAGGACGAGGGGACAGGGGACTATGGCTACACCTTC.

The V call is TRBV6-5, the J call TRBJ1-2; 8 bases agree with TRBD1. The CDR3 has 15 residues. Trimming cost V 2 bases and J 5 bases; bases outside gene matches: 7. Germline values: CDR1 MNHEY, CDR2 SVGAGI. In nucleotides, the CDR3 is TGTGCCAGCAGTTACCCGGGGACAGGAGAATATGGCTACACCTTC. This encodes CASSYPGTGEYGYTF.

This clone was seen more than once but under ten times. The J gene is TRBJ1-1, the V gene TRBV6-5, with TRBD1 as a possible D gene (6 bases). Germline lookup yields CDR1 MNHEY and CDR2 SVGAGI. This CDR3 has 14 amino acids. V dropped 6 bases and J dropped 1 base, with 12 bases sitting between them. The CDR3 DNA follows: TGTGCCAGCAGCCCACCGGGACAGAACACTGAAGCTTTCTTT. This encodes CASSPPGQNTEAFF.